This record covers a single T cell receptor beta chain. The target antigen is unknown. TCR beta cDNA libraries had unique molecular identifiers. Each sample of roughly 1 to 11 million input T cells yielded around 500,000 cDNA molecules, so each molecule approximated one T cell. Using its own MiXCR run on the PCR reads, TCRdb lists one record per CDR3 protein. Of about 820,000 distinct CDR3 sequences listed, approximately 53% are singletons. V was shortened by 3 bases and J by 4 bases, with 19 bases between the two germline ends. The CDR3 loop spans 17 amino acids. Germline values: CDR1 SEHNR, CDR2 FQNEAQ (reference sequence). The data originate from a study of post-analysis software for immune sequencing data. Study background: Relapsing-remitting, secondary progressive and progressive-relapsing forms of multiple sclerosis all featured among disease courses.

Study observations and caveats: With TRBV5-6, TRBV5-1 and TRBV20-1 included, about five TRBV segments were more frequent in patients than in controls. Diversity measured as normalized Chao1 was significantly lower in multiple sclerosis patients than in controls. Same-batch samples co-clustered strongly by F measure.

Sequencing used blood. This sequence originates from a girl between 10 and 17 years old with multiple sclerosis. The J gene is TRBJ2-1, the V gene TRBV7-9, with D unresolved. DNA of the CDR3: TGTGCCAGCAGCTTCTCGATCCGGACGACGACTTACAATGAGCAGTTCTTC. Amino acids: CASSFSIRTTTYNEQFF.